The rows below give T cell receptor beta chains drawn from one sample of a study of post-analysis software for immune sequencing data. TCRdb reanalysed the PCR reads using MiXCR and keeps one entry per CDR3 protein. The sample has 600,000 to 750,000 distinct CDR3 sequences; 55% to 60% are singletons. The sequencing input was blood. These TCRs come from a girl aged 2 to 10 with multiple sclerosis. Each CDR3 is given with its conserved first and last residue. A D gene is named only where the DNA matches it firmly. Some rows mark clone size as missing; the rest say once, few, many or name a class of expanded clone.

clone size,V gene,J gene,CDR3 length,D gene,CDR3 DNA,CDR3 protein
once,TRBV12-3/TRBV12-4,TRBJ2-5,15,TRBD1,TGTGCCAGCAGTTTTCTAGGACAGGGAAGGGAGACCCAGTACTTC,CASSFLGQGRETQYF
-,TRBV10-1,TRBJ2-5,14,-,TGCGCCAGCAGTGAGTCGAGAAGGCAAGAGACCCAGTACTTC,CASSESRRQETQYF
many,TRBV29-1,TRBJ2-5,13,TRBD2,TGCAGCGTTGGGGGCGGGGGCCAAGAGACCCAGTACTTC,CSVGGGGQETQYF
-,TRBV5-1,TRBJ1-4,15,-,TGCGCCAGCAGCTTCACCGAGGGAGCTAATGAAAAACTGTTTTTT,CASSFTEGANEKLFF
-,TRBV20-1,TRBJ2-7,15,-,TGCAGTGCTAGAGATGGTACTAAAGACTACGAAGGGCAGTACTTC,CSARDGTKDYEGQYF
-,TRBV29-1,TRBJ1-1,13,-,TGCAGCGTTGCCCCCCGAGGGAACACTGGAGCTTTCTTT,CSVAPRGNTGAFF
-,TRBV5-1,TRBJ2-7,15,TRBD1,TGCGCCAGCAGCTTGGCACCAGGGGGTGCATACGAGCAGTACTTC,CASSLAPGGAYEQYF
-,TRBV6-6,TRBJ2-6,15,-,TGTGCCAGCAGTGCCAGAGACTCTGGGGCCAACGTCCTGACTTTC,CASSARDSGANVLTF
-,TRBV6-6,TRBJ2-1,14,-,TGTGCCAGCAGAGTAGGCGGGGTAGGCGGAGAGCAGTTCTTC,CASRVGGVGGEQFF
-,TRBV7-9,TRBJ1-1,11,-,TGTGCCAGCAGCCAGGGGCTTGAAGCTTTCTTT,CASSQGLEAFF
few,TRBV6-2/TRBV6-3,TRBJ2-7,13,-,TGTGCCAGCAGTTACGGCCGAACCTACGAGCAGTACTTC,CASSYGRTYEQYF
-,TRBV24-1,TRBJ2-5,16,TRBD2,TGTGCCACCAGTGGATCCCATGGGACTATTCAAGAGACCCAGTACTTC,CATSGSHGTIQETQYF
-,TRBV20-1,TRBJ2-1,16,TRBD2,TGCAGTGCCCCGAGGCCGGGACTAGCGGGATACAATGAGCAGTTCTTC,CSAPRPGLAGYNEQFF
few,TRBV4-3,TRBJ2-5,14,-,TGCGCCAGCAGCCCCGGTCGGGGGATGGAGACCCAGTACTTC,CASSPGRGMETQYF
-,TRBV20-1,TRBJ1-5,16,-,TGCAGTGCTAGTCCCCGGGGGCGTTTATGGAATCAGCCCCAGCATTTT,CSASPRGRLWNQPQHF
-,TRBV2,TRBJ2-5,13,-,TGTGCCAGCAGCGAACGACCGGGCAATGAGCAGTACTTC,CASSERPGNEQYF
-,TRBV5-5,TRBJ1-2,13,-,TGTGCCAGCAGCCCGACCGGGACCGGCGGCTACACCTTC,CASSPTGTGGYTF
few,TRBV28,TRBJ2-7,12,TRBD1,TGTGCCAGCAGTAGACAGGGGTGGGAGCAGTACTTC,CASSRQGWEQYF
-,TRBV6-6,TRBJ2-1,15,-,TGTGCCAGCCGGGGTGGGGGGGCTTCCAAGGATGAGCAGTTCTTC,CASRGGGASKDEQFF
few,TRBV29-1,TRBJ2-3,14,TRBD2,TGCAGCGTTGGGCGGGAGGATAGCACAGATACGCAGTATTTT,CSVGREDSTDTQYF
-,TRBV6-2/TRBV6-3,TRBJ2-5,15,-,TGTGCCAGCAGTTTTCCAGGACCGGTCCAGGAGACCCAGTACTTC,CASSFPGPVQETQYF
few,TRBV3-1,TRBJ2-7,14,TRBD2,TGTGCCAGCAGCCAATCTAGCGGGGGGGGCGAGCAGTACTTC,CASSQSSGGGEQYF
-,TRBV5-1,TRBJ2-7,14,TRBD2,TGCGCCAGCAGCTCACTAGCGGGAGCCTACGAGCAGTACTTC,CASSSLAGAYEQYF
-,TRBV20-1,TRBJ1-6,15,TRBD1,TGCAGTGCTAGAGTGTCCCAGGGGGCGGACTCACCCCTCCACTTT,CSARVSQGADSPLHF
-,TRBV20-1,TRBJ2-1,12,-,TGCAGTGCTAGTGGCCGGGGCGGTGAGCAGTTCTTC,CSASGRGGEQFF
-,TRBV6-2/TRBV6-3,TRBJ2-3,15,-,TGTGCCAGCAGTCCGGGACACAGGAGAGCAGATACGCAGTATTTT,CASSPGHRRADTQYF
-,TRBV27,TRBJ2-1,15,TRBD2,TGTGCCAGCAGGGGACTAGCGGTTGATAACAATGAGCAGTTCTTC,CASRGLAVDNNEQFF